One and the same sample provided the 30 T cell receptor beta chains below, sequenced in a study of shared clonotypes between healthy human individuals. Measured with immunoSEQ multiplex PCR; TCRdb has only the in-frame clones, and not every one. The sample lists 400,000 to 500,000 clones, 70% to 85% occurring once. The sample comprised PBMCs. The source is a woman aged 40 to 50 in good health. Some clones in this sample may be carry-over from other donors' samples.

The chain has TRBV4-3 and TRBJ2-1; 14 bases map to TRBD2. This CDR3 spans 14 amino acids. V was clipped by 0 bases and J by 13 bases; unmatched bases: 2. Germline CDR1 is LGHNA and CDR2 is YSLEER. CDR3 coding DNA: TGCGCCAGCAGCCAAGATGGGACTAGCGGGAGTCAGTTCTTC. Amino acid sequence: CASSQDGTSGSQFF.

V gene TRBV7-3 combines with J gene TRBJ2-1, with TRBD2 identical over 8 bases. The V segment lost 5 bases and the J segment 5 bases; nucleotides outside the gene matches: 2. This CDR3 region has 13 residues. Germline loops: CDR1 SGHTA, CDR2 FQGTGA. The CDR3: CASSPTSDNEQFF. CDR3 DNA sequence: TGTGCCAGCAGCCCGACTAGCGACAATGAGCAGTTCTTC.

This clone was counted once. The CDR3 spells CASSSEGDRRYYEQYF. Written as DNA, the CDR3 is TGCGCCAGCAGCTCAGAGGGGGACAGGCGCTACTACGAGCAGTACTTC. The chain combines TRBV5-1 with TRBJ2-7, with 8 bases identical to TRBD1. The trim removed 3 bases at V and 3 bases at J, leaving 11 bases unmatched. CDR3 length equals 16 residues. Germline CDR1 and CDR2: SGHRS and YFSETQ.

This clone was counted a few times. The gene calls are TRBV19 and TRBJ1-2; D is possibly TRBD1 (5 bases). This CDR3 is 16 amino acids long. In germline, CDR1 is LNHDA, CDR2 SQIVND (reference sequence). V was clipped by 5 bases and J by 5 bases, with 21 bases between them. The CDR3 coding sequence is TGTGCCAGTAGTCGGGGGACCAGGACCTCAGGGTATGGCTACACCTTC. It codes for CASSRGTRTSGYGYTF. The whole variable domain, remainder taken from reference TRBV19 and TRBJ1-2, is DGGITQSPKYLFRKEGQNVTLSCEQNLNHDAMYWYRQDPGQGLRLIYYSQIVNDFQKGDIAEGYSVSREKKESFPLTVTSAQKNPTAFYLCASSRGTRTSGYGYTFGSGTRLTVV.

The rearrangement links TRBV4-3 to TRBJ2-1; the match to TRBD2 covers 12 bases. The CDR3 has 17 amino acids. Germline assignment: CDR1 LGHNA and CDR2 YSLEER. The V and J ends lost 4 bases and 7 bases, in that order; junction bases with no gene match: 11. CDR3 protein: CASSRSSSTSGRNEQFF. Written as DNA, the CDR3 is TGCGCCAGCAGCCGAAGCTCTTCCACTAGCGGGAGGAATGAGCAGTTCTTC.

On this clone itself: Other DNA variants within this sample encode the same CDR3. V gene TRBV5-4 combines with J gene TRBJ2-3; perhaps D is TRBD1 or TRBD2 (5 bases each). Germline assignment: CDR1 SGHNT and CDR2 YYREEE (reference sequence). This CDR3 is 13 amino acids long. V was cut by 2 bases and J by 6 bases, with 10 bases left in between. The CDR3 sequence: CASSLAGTDTQYF. CDR3 DNA sequence: TGTGCCAGCAGCTTAGCAGGGACGGATACGCAGTATTTT.

The rearrangement joins TRBV30 to TRBJ2-1; 8 bases line up with TRBD2. CDR1 is GTSNPN, CDR2 SVGIG, per germline (reference sequence). Trimming at V came to 8 bases and at J to 7 bases, leaving 16 bases not matched to a gene. The length of the CDR3 is 15 residues. The chain's CDR3 is CAVRGLAGWLNEQFF. As DNA, the CDR3 is TGTGCCGTCCGCGGGCTAGCGGGTTGGTTGAATGAGCAGTTCTTC.

The chain couples TRBV5-1 to TRBJ1-3; the D gene is possibly TRBD1 (6 bases). CDR1 is SGHRS, CDR2 YFSETQ, per germline. The CDR3 has 15 amino acids. The V gene lost 4 bases and the J gene lost 1 base, with 12 bases spanning the gap. In DNA form, the CDR3 reads TGCGCCAGCAGCATCCTAGGGGGATCTGGAAACACCATATATTTT. Its protein is CASSILGGSGNTIYF.

This chain uses TRBV5-1 with TRBJ2-7; 8 bases agree with TRBD2. Germline V lookup: CDR1 SGHRS, CDR2 YFSETQ. Trimming at V came to 3 bases and at J to 2 bases, leaving 4 bases not matched to a gene. This CDR3 is built from 14 residues. CDR3 loop: CASSYSSGPYEQYF. For the CDR3, the DNA is TGCGCCAGCAGCTACTCTAGCGGGCCCTACGAGCAGTACTTC.

This clone has just a few counts. This chain uses TRBV28 with TRBJ2-7; TRBD1 agrees at 10 bases. CDR1 MDHEN and CDR2 SYDVKM come from the germline V gene. The V and J ends lost 4 bases and 4 bases, in that order; junction bases with no gene match: 7. The length of the CDR3 is 15 residues. CDR3 in amino acids: CASSSLDRGLYEQYF. DNA for the CDR3: TGTGCCAGCAGTTCCCTTGACAGGGGGCTATACGAGCAGTACTTC. Filled out from reference TRBV28 and TRBJ2-7, the complete variable domain reads DVKVTQSSRYLVKRTGEKVFLECVQDMDHENMFWYRQDPGLGLRLIYFSYDVKMKEKGDIPEGYSVSREKKERFSLILESASTNQTSMYLCASSSLDRGLYEQYFGPGTRLTVT.

The rearrangement uses TRBV7-2 and TRBJ1-2, with TRBD1 matching 8 bases. The J segment lost 8 bases and the V segment lost 0 bases, leaving 5 bases of the junction unmatched. The CDR3 extends over 14 amino acids. Per germline, CDR1 SGHTA and CDR2 FQGNSA. DNA for the CDR3: TGTGCCAGCAGCTTAGCCGGACAGGGAAGGGGCTACACCTTC. Its translation is CASSLAGQGRGYTF.

This clone was observed a handful of times. J is TRBJ1-2 and V is TRBV5-6; D may be TRBD1 (5 bases). The germline CDR1 and CDR2 sequences are SGHDT and YYEEEE. V was cut by 4 bases and J by 6 bases, with 13 bases left in between. The CDR3 consists of 13 residues. CDR3 sequence: CASSTGTTNGYTF. The CDR3, as DNA: TGTGCCAGCAGCACCGGGACCACGAATGGCTACACCTTC.

This clone was detected once. The chain joins TRBV29-1 to TRBJ2-1; 9 bases are shared with TRBD2. There are 18 residues in the CDR3. Germline V gene lookup returns CDR1 SQVTM and CDR2 ANQGSEA. J gave up 4 bases and V 0 bases, and 13 bases lay outside the gene matches. Here the CDR3 DNA reads TGCAGCGTTGAAGATCACAAACTAGCGGGTTCGACATACAATGAGCAGTTCTTC. It codes for CSVEDHKLAGSTYNEQFF.

V is TRBV4-1 and J is TRBJ2-2; TRBD2 aligns across 7 bases. The CDR3 loop spans 14 amino acids. With V trimmed by 4 bases and J by 5 bases, 4 bases remained unmatched. Germline V CDR1 and CDR2: MGHRA, YSYEKL. The CDR3 region is CASSPQRDTGELFF. CDR3 in DNA: TGCGCCAGCAGCCCCCAGCGGGATACCGGGGAGCTGTTTTTT.

The chain employs TRBV27 and TRBJ1-5; maybe TRBD1 (6 bases). From germline, CDR1 is MNHEY and CDR2 SMNVEV (reference sequence). The V end was cut by 3 bases, the J end by 4 bases, with 13 bases between. CDR3 size: 15 residues. The CDR3 DNA reads TGTGCCAGCAGTTTTGGGGGGCACGGAAATCAGCCCCAGCATTTT. This translates into CASSFGGHGNQPQHF.

This clone is a singleton in its sample. V usage is TRBV5-1 and J usage is TRBJ2-3; 9 bases match TRBD1. With V trimmed by 0 bases and J by 4 bases, 0 bases remained unmatched. CDR3 length: 14 residues. Germline V gene lookup returns CDR1 SGHRS and CDR2 YFSETQ. Here the CDR3 reads CASSLGTGADTQYF. The CDR3 DNA follows: TGCGCCAGCAGCTTGGGGACAGGGGCAGATACGCAGTATTTT.

V and J are TRBV9 and TRBJ1-1, with D possibly being TRBD1 (5 bases). Trimming took 0 bases from V and 1 from J, leaving 13 bases between them. The CDR3 has 16 residues. CDR1 SGDLS and CDR2 YYNGEE come from the germline V gene. CDR3 bases: TGTGCCAGCAGCGTAGGGGTAGGGGTGGGGAACACTGAAGCTTTCTTT. Translation gives CASSVGVGVGNTEAFF. Filled out from reference TRBV9 and TRBJ1-1, the complete variable domain reads DSGVTQTPKHLITATGQRVTLRCSPRSGDLSVYWYQQSLDQGLQFLIQYYNGEERAKGNILERFSAQQFPDLHSELNLSSLELGDSALYFCASSVGVGVGNTEAFFGQGTRLTVV.

The chain recombines TRBV28 with TRBJ2-1, with D perhaps TRBD1 (5 bases). Germline values: CDR1 MDHEN, CDR2 SYDVKM. Trimming took off 4 bases at V and 0 bases at J, with 19 bases between the two ends. This CDR3 region has 18 residues. The CDR3 DNA reads TGTGCCAGCAGTTGGGGCCGAAAGGTTCAAAGCTCCTACAATGAGCAGTTCTTC. The encoded protein is CASSWGRKVQSSYNEQFF. The variable domain in full, with the rest retrieved from reference TRBV28 and TRBJ2-1, is DVKVTQSSRYLVKRTGEKVFLECVQDMDHENMFWYRQDPGLGLRLIYFSYDVKMKEKGDIPEGYSVSREKKERFSLILESASTNQTSMYLCASSWGRKVQSSYNEQFFGPGTRLTVL.

This chain connects TRBV9 to TRBJ2-7; D may be TRBD2 (6 bases). V dropped 3 bases and J dropped 0 bases, with 13 bases sitting between them. The CDR3 totals 15 residues. Germline V gives CDR1 SGDLS, CDR2 YYNGEE. This chain's CDR3 is CASSASSASSYEQYF. The CDR3 DNA reads TGTGCCAGCAGCGCGTCTAGCGCGAGCTCCTACGAGCAGTACTTC.

As for this clone: In the same sample, other DNA sequences code for this CDR3. V and J are TRBV18 and TRBJ1-4; 9 bases match TRBD1. This CDR3 is 14 amino acids long. Losses at the gene ends were 3 bases for V and 5 bases for J; bases not matched to a gene: 1. Germline V lookup: CDR1 KGHSH, CDR2 LQKENI. The CDR3 nucleotides are TGTGCCAGCTCACCGGGACAGGGAAATGAAAAACTGTTTTTT. Its translation: CASSPGQGNEKLFF.

The gene calls are TRBV9 and TRBJ2-7; TRBD1 or TRBD2 may be the D gene (6 bases each). Trimming left V 0 bases short and J 7 bases short, with 11 bases between. Per germline, CDR1 SGDLS and CDR2 YYNGEE. The CDR3 is made up of 13 amino acids. The CDR3, as DNA: TGTGCCAGCAGCGTAGGGATAGGGGGGGAGCAGTACTTC. It is translated as CASSVGIGGEQYF. The whole variable domain, filled in from reference TRBV9 and TRBJ2-7, reads DSGVTQTPKHLITATGQRVTLRCSPRSGDLSVYWYQQSLDQGLQFLIQYYNGEERAKGNILERFSAQQFPDLHSELNLSSLELGDSALYFCASSVGIGGEQYFGPGTRLTVT.

This rearrangement joins TRBV5-1 to TRBJ1-2; 9 bases fit TRBD1. The trim removed 4 bases at V and 6 bases at J, leaving 7 bases unmatched. CDR1 and CDR2 from the germline V gene are SGHRS and YFSETQ. CDR3 length equals 14 residues. The CDR3, as DNA: TGCGCCAGCAGCCGCACCGGGACAGGGAATGGCTACACCTTC. It yields the protein CASSRTGTGNGYTF.

This chain joins TRBV19 and TRBJ2-2, with 7 bases matching TRBD1. V was clipped by 7 bases and J by 4 bases; unmatched bases: 15. This CDR3 comprises 17 residues. The V gene's germline CDR1 is LNHDA and CDR2 SQIVND (reference sequence). In DNA, the CDR3 is TGTGCCAGTACCCATACGAGGGACAGTCCGGGCACCGGGGAGCTGTTTTTT. It specifies CASTHTRDSPGTGELFF.

This clone was seen many times. V and J are TRBV27 and TRBJ1-2; 7 bases are a match to TRBD1. Germline values: CDR1 MNHEY, CDR2 SMNVEV (reference sequence). Unmatched junction bases numbered 9, after V lost 4 bases and J lost 4 bases. This CDR3 is built from 15 residues. CDR3: CASSWGGGGVYGYTF. CDR3 bases: TGTGCCAGCAGTTGGGGAGGGGGCGGAGTCTATGGCTACACCTTC.

The chain recombines TRBV7-2 with TRBJ2-3, with 9 nucleotides matching TRBD1. Germline CDR1 SGHTA, CDR2 FQGNSA. The CDR3 sequence is 14 residues long. V shed 5 bases, J shed 4 bases, and the junction held 4 bases outside the gene matches. DNA for the CDR3: TGTGCCAGCAGCCTCGGGACAGGGCCAGATACGCAGTATTTT. This encodes CASSLGTGPDTQYF.

This clone was seen only a few times. The chain couples TRBV5-4 to TRBJ2-3; possible D gene TRBD1, 6 bases. The CDR3 runs to 16 residues. Per the germline V gene, CDR1 is SGHNT and CDR2 is YYREEE (reference sequence). V shed 0 bases and J shed 0 bases, with 11 bases lying between them. This chain's CDR3 is CASSLDQGTSTDTQYF. The CDR3 coding sequence is TGTGCCAGCAGCTTGGATCAGGGGACCAGCACAGATACGCAGTATTTT.

CDR3: CASTRAGSSYEQYF. The DNA for the CDR3 is TGTGCCAGCACAAGGGCAGGCAGCTCCTACGAGCAGTACTTC. V usage is TRBV5-6 and J usage is TRBJ2-7; D unresolved. The CDR3 consists of 14 residues. Trimming took 6 bases from V and 0 from J, leaving 13 bases between them. Germline lookup yields CDR1 SGHDT and CDR2 YYEEEE.

This clone has ten or more counts. V and J are TRBV30 and TRBJ1-2; D not certain. This CDR3 region has 11 residues. The germline CDR1 and CDR2 sequences are GTSNPN and SVGIG (reference sequence). With 4 bases removed from V and 4 bases from J, the gap between germline ends came to 7 bases. The CDR3 protein is CAWNTVYGYTF. The DNA of the CDR3 is TGTGCCTGGAATACAGTCTATGGCTACACCTTC.

The V call is TRBV18, the J call TRBJ1-1; D gene ambiguous. The V gene's germline CDR1 is KGHSH and CDR2 LQKENI. Trimming cost V 6 bases and J 1 base, with 6 bases left between them. The CDR3 is 12 residues long. CDR3 in DNA: TGTGCCAGCTCTTCAGGGAACACTGAAGCTTTCTTT. Protein sequence: CASSSGNTEAFF.

This chain uses TRBV6-5 with TRBJ2-1; 7 nucleotides line up with TRBD1. CDR1 MNHEY and CDR2 SVGAGI come from the germline V gene. CDR3 length equals 15 residues. V shed 5 bases and J 5 bases; nucleotides not matched to a gene: 9. In DNA, the CDR3 is TGTGCCAGCAGTCTAGGGGGCTATCCGAACAATGAGCAGTTCTTC. It translates to CASSLGGYPNNEQFF.